The 29 T cell receptor beta chains listed next were all sequenced from one sample in a study of long-term antiretroviral therapy in people with HIV. Survey-level immunoSEQ v3.0 assays were run. This table comes from immunoSEQ multiplex PCR, and its TCRdb copy is limited to in-frame clones, with some not included. Of over 20,000 clones listed, around four fifths were seen once; the top ten hold 12%. The specimen comprised unsorted PBMCs, sampled 1.6 years after starting antiretroviral therapy. The receptor source for this set is a man aged 40-50 years with HIV.

This clone appeared a single time. CDR3 bases: TGTGCCAGCAGTCCAGGGGGGTTAGCTTACAATGAGCAGTTCTTC. Translated: CASSPGGLAYNEQFF. This chain connects TRBV7-3 to TRBJ2-1, with TRBD1 as a possible D gene (7 bases). The V end lost 6 bases, the J end lost 4 bases, and 16 bases lay between the germline ends. The CDR3 sequence is 15 residues long. Germline CDR1 and CDR2: SGHTA and FQGTGA.

This clone has just a few counts. The J gene is TRBJ1-5, the V gene TRBV7-6, with D perhaps TRBD1 (5 bases). Germline CDR1 SGHVS, CDR2 FNYEAQ. The CDR3 spans 16 residues. With 4 bases removed from V and 0 bases from J, the gap between germline ends came to 13 bases. The CDR3 DNA reads as TGTGCCAGCAGCTGGGGGATCTCTTATAGCAATCAGCCCCAGCATTTT. This gives the protein CASSWGISYSNQPQHF.

The DNA of the CDR3 is TGTGCCAGCAGTGAAAGGTTCTCCTACGAGCAGTACTTC. Translated, it gives CASSERFSYEQYF. The chain combines TRBV2 with TRBJ2-7, with D uncertain. This CDR3 is 13 amino acids long. CDR1 is SNHLY, CDR2 FYNNEI, per germline. The V gene lost 2 bases and the J gene lost 0 bases, with 5 bases spanning the gap.

The chain recombines TRBV4-1 with TRBJ1-3; a weak D match, TRBD1 (5 bases). The V and J ends lost 3 bases and 6 bases respectively, with 18 bases between them. The CDR3 contains 16 residues. The germline V gene encodes CDR1 MGHRA and CDR2 YSYEKL. CDR3 loop: CASSQTAYNSVNTIYF. In nucleotides, the CDR3 is TGCGCCAGCAGCCAGACAGCCTATAACTCCGTAAACACCATATATTTT.

The chain couples TRBV10-3 to TRBJ1-3; no firm D call. Germline V CDR1 and CDR2: ENHRY, SYGVKD. This CDR3 spans 15 amino acids. The germline V and J ends were trimmed by 3 bases and 4 bases, with 13 bases remaining between them. CDR3 coding DNA: TGTGCCATCAGTGAAGCCAGGCTCTCCGGAAACACCATATATTTT. This gives the protein CAISEARLSGNTIYF.

This clone appeared a single time. The CDR3 loop is CASSLATGQFVYEQYF. The CDR3 DNA reads TGTGCCAGCAGCTTAGCGACAGGACAGTTCGTTTACGAGCAGTACTTC. This chain joins TRBV7-9 and TRBJ2-7, with D perhaps TRBD1 (6 bases). Trimming shortened V by 0 bases and J by 4 bases, and 16 bases separated the two germline ends. Germline-derived CDR1 and CDR2 are SEHNR and FQNEAQ (reference sequence). The CDR3 length is 16 residues.

This chain links TRBV27 with TRBJ2-7; 10 bases align to TRBD2. With V trimmed by 5 bases and J by 7 bases, 8 bases remained unmatched. There are 14 residues in the CDR3. Germline CDR1 is MNHEY and CDR2 is SMNVEV (reference sequence). In DNA, the CDR3 is TGTGCCAGCAGTCCGGGACTAGCGACGGGGGAGCAGTACTTC. Translation gives CASSPGLATGEQYF.

This sequence joins TRBV30 and TRBJ1-2; D unclear. The V gene's germline CDR1 is GTSNPN and CDR2 SVGIG (reference sequence). The V and J ends lost 1 base and 4 bases respectively, with 13 bases between them. This CDR3 spans 14 amino acids. The CDR3, as DNA: TGTGCCTGGAGTGAGGTGGTCTTCAGCTATGGCTACACCTTC. It encodes CAWSEVVFSYGYTF. The variable domain in full, completed from reference TRBV30 and TRBJ1-2, reads SQTIHQWPATLVQPVGSPLSLECTVEGTSNPNLYWYRQAAGRGLQLLFYSVGIGQISSEVPQNLSASRPQDRQFILSSKKLLLSDSGFYLCAWSEVVFSYGYTFGSGTRLTVV.

The chain is built from TRBV19 and TRBJ2-2, with D perhaps given as TRBD1 or TRBD2 (5 bases each). V was trimmed by 9 bases and J by 1 base, leaving 9 bases between them. This CDR3 spans 13 amino acids. Per the germline V gene, CDR1 is LNHDA and CDR2 is SQIVND (reference sequence). As DNA, the CDR3 is TGTGCCAGCGTGGGGGAGAACACCGGGGAGCTGTTTTTT. The encoded protein is CASVGENTGELFF. Full variable domain (remainder filled in from reference TRBV19 and TRBJ2-2): DGGITQSPKYLFRKEGQNVTLSCEQNLNHDAMYWYRQDPGQGLRLIYYSQIVNDFQKGDIAEGYSVSREKKESFPLTVTSAQKNPTAFYLCASVGENTGELFFGEGSRLTVL.

The rearrangement links TRBV21-1 to TRBJ2-7; the tabulated D call, TRBD2, remains unverified against the DNA. TRBV21-1 is listed as a pseudogene. This CDR3 is built from 14 residues. CDR3 coding DNA: TGTGCCAGCCTATCGCCCCCCGCGTACTACGAGCAGTACTTC. It translates to CASLSPPAYYEQYF.

The V gene is TRBV7-6, the J gene TRBJ2-7; possible D gene TRBD2, 6 bases. The ends were cut back, 4 bases at V and 2 bases at J, with 12 bases in the middle. Germline CDR1 is SGHVS and CDR2 is FNYEAQ. The CDR3 length is 14 residues. Written as DNA, the CDR3 is TGTGCCAGCAGCTCGGGACTCCGACCCTACGAGCAGTACTTC. It codes for CASSSGLRPYEQYF.

The genes are TRBV28 and TRBJ1-1, with D unclear. V was clipped by 2 bases and J by 7 bases, with 11 bases between them. This CDR3 region has 13 residues. Germline CDR1 MDHEN, CDR2 SYDVKM. The CDR3 nucleotides are TGTGCCAGCAGTTTAAATTCAAGAGTTGAAGCTTTCTTT. It codes for CASSLNSRVEAFF. The full variable domain, rest sourced from reference TRBV28 and TRBJ1-1, is DVKVTQSSRYLVKRTGEKVFLECVQDMDHENMFWYRQDPGLGLRLIYFSYDVKMKEKGDIPEGYSVSREKKERFSLILESASTNQTSMYLCASSLNSRVEAFFGQGTRLTVV.

The chain has TRBV25-1 and TRBJ2-7, with D maybe TRBD2 (5 bases). V lost 1 base and J 7 bases, leaving 11 bases between the germline ends. Germline loops: CDR1 MGHDK, CDR2 SYGVNS. The CDR3 loop spans 13 amino acids. In nucleotides, the CDR3 is TGTGCCAGCAGTGAATCCTACTGGGAGGAGCAGTACTTC. Translated, it gives CASSESYWEEQYF.

The V gene is TRBV19, the J gene TRBJ1-4, with D uncertain. This CDR3 comprises 14 residues. The V and J ends lost 6 bases and 8 bases respectively, with 16 bases between them. Germline CDR1 is LNHDA and CDR2 is SQIVND (reference sequence). CDR3 DNA sequence: TGTGCCAGTAGCCTAAATGGACCTGCGGAAAAACTGTTTTTT. This translates into CASSLNGPAEKLFF.

V is TRBV6-1 and J is TRBJ1-2; D is ambiguous. Looked up from germline, CDR1 is MNHNS and CDR2 is SASEGT. The CDR3 has 14 residues. The V end lost 4 bases, the J end lost 8 bases, and 17 bases lay between the germline ends. CDR3 region: CASSVAFGDYGYTF. The CDR3 DNA reads as TGTGCCAGCAGTGTGGCATTCGGGGATTACGGCTACACCTTC.

This clone is categorized as medium-sized. The chain is built from TRBV29-1 and TRBJ1-1, with a tentative D call TRBD1 (5 bases). This CDR3 spans 12 amino acids. Germline CDR1 is SQVTM and CDR2 is ANQGSEA. Trimming removed 8 bases from V and 2 bases from J, with 12 bases in between. In DNA, the CDR3 is TGCAGCATTAAAACAGGAAACACTGAAGCTTTCTTT. Its protein is CSIKTGNTEAFF.

In nucleotides, the CDR3 is TGTGCCAGCAGTTACTTAGCCGGGGTTAATGAGCAGTTCTTC. Translation: CASSYLAGVNEQFF. The V call is TRBV6-5, the J call TRBJ2-1, with a weak D call TRBD2 (5 bases). Germline V CDR1 and CDR2: MNHEY, SVGAGI. Trimming removed 1 base from V and 7 bases from J, with 11 bases in between. CDR3 size: 14 residues.

This rearrangement joins TRBV5-6 to TRBJ2-1, with D possibly matching TRBD2 (6 bases). This CDR3 spans 15 amino acids. V was clipped by 2 bases and J by 2 bases, with 11 bases between them. The germline CDR1 and CDR2 sequences are SGHDT and YYEEEE. The CDR3 loop reads CASSLGTATYNEQFF. In DNA form, the CDR3 reads TGTGCCAGCAGCTTAGGGACTGCAACCTACAATGAGCAGTTCTTC. The variable domain in full, completed from reference TRBV5-6 and TRBJ2-1, reads DAGVTQSPTHLIKTRGQQVTLRCSPKSGHDTVSWYQQALGQGPQFIFQYYEEEERQRGNFPDRFSGHQFPNYSSELNVNALLLGDSALYLCASSLGTATYNEQFFGPGTRLTVL.

Only a few counts were recorded for this clone. The CDR3 loop reads CASSLARAGQGAWEDEQFF. In DNA, the CDR3 is TGTGCCAGCAGCTTAGCCCGAGCTGGACAGGGGGCGTGGGAGGATGAGCAGTTCTTC. V is TRBV13 and J is TRBJ2-1, with 11 bases aligning to TRBD1. Trimming cost V 1 base and J 8 bases; bases outside gene matches: 16. The CDR3 covers 19 residues. Germline CDR1 reads PRHDT; CDR2 reads FYEKMQ (reference sequence).

This clone showed up just a few times. V gene TRBV7-6 combines with J gene TRBJ1-5; 7 bases align to TRBD1. CDR1 SGHVS and CDR2 FNYEAQ come from the germline V gene. This CDR3 contains 14 residues. V lost 5 bases to trimming and J lost 7 bases; unmatched junction nucleotides: 8. The CDR3: CASSLHRGGQPQHF. CDR3 in DNA: TGTGCCAGCAGCCTTCACAGGGGTGGACAGCCCCAGCATTTT.

This sequence joins TRBV30 and TRBJ1-5; TRBD1 matches 11 bases. Germline trimming cut 3 bases from V and 5 bases from J; bases unmatched to any gene: 9. Germline V lookup: CDR1 GTSNPN, CDR2 SVGIG (reference sequence). The CDR3 is 16 amino acids. In DNA form, the CDR3 reads TGTGCCTGGAGCGCGAGGACAGGGGGCGGCCATCAGCCCCAGCATTTT. It yields the protein CAWSARTGGGHQPQHF.

V gene TRBV6-6 combines with J gene TRBJ2-1; D unclear. This CDR3 has 12 amino acids. V shed 3 bases and J shed 9 bases, with 9 bases lying between them. CDR1 MNHNY and CDR2 SVGAGI come from the germline V gene (reference sequence). Written as DNA, the CDR3 is TGTGCCAGCAGTTATCCGGGCAGTGAGCAGTTCTTC. Its protein product is CASSYPGSEQFF.

For this clone: This sample also contains other DNA sequences that code for the same CDR3. V and J are TRBV5-1 and TRBJ2-3; unclear D gene. Trimming pared 0 bases from V and 5 bases from J, leaving 4 bases between. Germline CDR1 SGHRS, CDR2 YFSETQ. The CDR3 totals 12 residues. For the CDR3, the DNA is TGCGCCAGCAGCTTGGTCGGAGATACGCAGTATTTT. The encoded protein is CASSLVGDTQYF.

This clone was observed once. The J gene is TRBJ1-2, the V gene TRBV7-3; D is possibly TRBD1 (5 bases). CDR1 and CDR2 (germline): SGHTA, FQGTGA. The CDR3 is made up of 13 amino acids. The V end was cut by 8 bases, the J end by 4 bases, with 14 bases between. The CDR3: CASGPGTSYGYTF. The CDR3 nucleotides read TGTGCCAGCGGCCCCGGGACTTCCTATGGCTACACCTTC.

This chain joins TRBV5-6 and TRBJ1-2; 7 bases match TRBD1. V lost 4 bases and J lost 8; bases outside the gene matches: 8. Germline loops: CDR1 SGHDT, CDR2 YYEEEE. The CDR3 runs to 13 residues. The CDR3 DNA sequence: TGTGCCAGCAGCAGCAGGGGGGTGCGAGGCTACACCTTC. This translates into CASSSRGVRGYTF.

The rearrangement joins TRBV2 to TRBJ1-1, with D tentatively TRBD1 (5 bases). CDR1 and CDR2 from the germline V gene are SNHLY and FYNNEI. This CDR3 has 16 residues. V was pared by 4 bases and J by 2 bases, with 17 bases between. CDR3 coding DNA: TGTGCCAGCAGTGTAGCGGAGACAGCCTTAAACACTGAAGCTTTCTTT. This gives the protein CASSVAETALNTEAFF.

This chain connects TRBV6-5 to TRBJ2-1; D remains ambiguous. The germline gives CDR1 MNHEY, CDR2 SVGAGI. The CDR3 consists of 16 residues. V lost 0 bases and J lost 0, with 9 bases in between. The CDR3 spells CASSYSLPSSYNEQFF. As DNA, the CDR3 is TGTGCCAGCAGTTACTCCCTACCGAGCTCCTACAATGAGCAGTTCTTC.

The chain uses TRBV6-6 and TRBJ1-5, with no clear D. The germline V and J ends were trimmed by 6 bases and 4 bases, with 7 bases remaining between them. CDR1 and CDR2 (germline): MNHNY, SVGAGI (reference sequence). This CDR3 has 12 residues. The CDR3 sequence is CASSDLNQPQHF. CDR3 in DNA: TGTGCCAGCAGCGATTTGAATCAGCCCCAGCATTTT.

The J gene is TRBJ2-3, the V gene TRBV19, with 8 bases identical to TRBD2. Germline lookup yields CDR1 LNHDA and CDR2 SQIVND (reference sequence). This CDR3 comprises 19 residues. V shed 5 bases, J shed 2 bases, and the junction held 18 bases outside the gene matches. The CDR3 loop reads CASSYGILAGPKATDTQYF. The CDR3 nucleotides read TGTGCCAGTAGTTATGGGATCCTAGCGGGTCCAAAAGCCACAGATACGCAGTATTTT.